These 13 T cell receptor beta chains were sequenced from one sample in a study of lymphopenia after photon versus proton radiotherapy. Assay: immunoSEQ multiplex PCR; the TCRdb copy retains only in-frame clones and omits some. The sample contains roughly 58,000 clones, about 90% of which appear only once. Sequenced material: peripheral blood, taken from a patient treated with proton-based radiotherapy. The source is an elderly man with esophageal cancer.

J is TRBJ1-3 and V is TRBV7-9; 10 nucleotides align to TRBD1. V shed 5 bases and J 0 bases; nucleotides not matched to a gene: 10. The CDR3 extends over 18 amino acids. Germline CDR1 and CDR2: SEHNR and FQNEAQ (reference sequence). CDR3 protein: CASSGDRGRRTSGNTIYF. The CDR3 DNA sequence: TGTGCCAGCAGCGGGGACAGGGGAAGAAGGACCTCTGGAAACACCATATATTTT.

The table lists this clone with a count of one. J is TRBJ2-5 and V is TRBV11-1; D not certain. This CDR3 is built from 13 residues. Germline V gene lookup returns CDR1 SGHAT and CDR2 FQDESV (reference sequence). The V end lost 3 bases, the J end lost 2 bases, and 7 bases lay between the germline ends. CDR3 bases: TGTGCCAGCAGCTTTAAAAGGCAAGAGACCCAGTACTTC. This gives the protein CASSFKRQETQYF. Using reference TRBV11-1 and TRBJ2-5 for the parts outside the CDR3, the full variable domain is EAEVAQSPRYKITEKSQAVAFWCDPISGHATLYWYRQILGQGPELLVQFQDESVVDDSQLPKDRFSAERLKGVDSTLKIQPAELGDSAMYLCASSFKRQETQYFGPGTRLLVL.

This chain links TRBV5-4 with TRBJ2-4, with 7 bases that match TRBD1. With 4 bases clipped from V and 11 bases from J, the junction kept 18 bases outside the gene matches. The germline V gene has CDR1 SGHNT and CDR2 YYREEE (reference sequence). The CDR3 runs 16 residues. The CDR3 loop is CASSPWTGQALRVQYF. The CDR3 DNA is TGTGCCAGCAGCCCATGGACAGGACAGGCCCTAAGGGTTCAGTACTTC.

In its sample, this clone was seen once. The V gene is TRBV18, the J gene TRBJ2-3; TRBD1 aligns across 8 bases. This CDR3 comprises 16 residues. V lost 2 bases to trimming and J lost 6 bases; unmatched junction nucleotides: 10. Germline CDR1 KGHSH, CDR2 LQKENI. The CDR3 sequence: CASSPIDQGASDTQYF. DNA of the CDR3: TGTGCCAGCTCACCAATTGACCAGGGGGCATCCGATACGCAGTATTTT.

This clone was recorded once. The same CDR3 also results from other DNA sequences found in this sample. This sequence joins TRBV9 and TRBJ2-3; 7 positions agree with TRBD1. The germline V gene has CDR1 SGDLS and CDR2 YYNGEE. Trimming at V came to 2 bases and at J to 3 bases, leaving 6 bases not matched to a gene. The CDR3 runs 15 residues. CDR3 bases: TGTGCCAGCAGCGTTGAACAGGGGCGGACAGATACGCAGTATTTT. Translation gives CASSVEQGRTDTQYF.

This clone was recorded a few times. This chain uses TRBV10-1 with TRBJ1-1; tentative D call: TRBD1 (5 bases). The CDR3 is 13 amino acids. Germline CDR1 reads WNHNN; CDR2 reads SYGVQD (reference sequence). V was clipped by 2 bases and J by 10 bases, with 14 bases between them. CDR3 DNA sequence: TGCGCCAGCAGTGAGGGGGACTCCCCTCCAGCTTTCTTT. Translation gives CASSEGDSPPAFF.

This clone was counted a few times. CDR3 nucleotides: TGTGCCAGCAGCTTAGGACTCGGGGGACAGTTCATCGAGGAGACCCAGTACTTC. Translated, it gives CASSLGLGGQFIEETQYF. The chain has TRBV7-2 and TRBJ2-5; tentatively, D is TRBD1 (7 bases). Deletions cut 1 base from V and 5 bases from J, with 23 bases between. The CDR3 runs 18 residues. Germline V gene data show CDR1 as SGHTA and CDR2 as FQGNSA.

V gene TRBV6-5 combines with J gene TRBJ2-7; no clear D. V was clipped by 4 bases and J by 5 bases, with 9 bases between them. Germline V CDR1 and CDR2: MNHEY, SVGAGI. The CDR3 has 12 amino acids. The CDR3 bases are TGTGCCAGCAGTTGGGGATTACACGAGCAGTACTTC. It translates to CASSWGLHEQYF.

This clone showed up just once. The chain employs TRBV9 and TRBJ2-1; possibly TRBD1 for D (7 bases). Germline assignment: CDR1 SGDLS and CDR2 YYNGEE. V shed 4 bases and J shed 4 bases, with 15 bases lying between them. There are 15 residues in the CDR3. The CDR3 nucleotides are TGTGCCAGCAGCCCCAGGGGGGAAATGTACAATGAGCAGTTCTTC. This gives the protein CASSPRGEMYNEQFF.

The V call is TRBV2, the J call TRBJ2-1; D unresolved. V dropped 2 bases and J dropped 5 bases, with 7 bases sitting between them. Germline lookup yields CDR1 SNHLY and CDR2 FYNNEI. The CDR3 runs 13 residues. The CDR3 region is CASSEYSNNEQFF. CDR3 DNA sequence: TGTGCCAGCAGTGAATACAGCAACAATGAGCAGTTCTTC.

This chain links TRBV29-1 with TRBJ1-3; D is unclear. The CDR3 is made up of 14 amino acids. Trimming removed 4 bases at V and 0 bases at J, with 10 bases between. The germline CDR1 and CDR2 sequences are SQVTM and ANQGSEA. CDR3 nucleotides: TGCAGCGTTGTATTCAGACACTCTGGAAACACCATATATTTT. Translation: CSVVFRHSGNTIYF.

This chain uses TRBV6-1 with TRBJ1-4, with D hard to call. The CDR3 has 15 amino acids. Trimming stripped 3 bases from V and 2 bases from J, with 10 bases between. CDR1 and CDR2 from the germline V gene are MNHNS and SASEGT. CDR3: CASSERGSTNEKLFF. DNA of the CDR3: TGTGCCAGCAGTGAGCGGGGAAGCACTAATGAAAAACTGTTTTTT.

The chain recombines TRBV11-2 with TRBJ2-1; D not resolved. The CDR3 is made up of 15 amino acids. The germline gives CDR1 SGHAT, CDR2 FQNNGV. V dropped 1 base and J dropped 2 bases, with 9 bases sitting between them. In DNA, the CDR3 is TGTGCCAGCAGCTTAGTGGCGCCGCCCTACAATGAGCAGTTCTTC. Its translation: CASSLVAPPYNEQFF. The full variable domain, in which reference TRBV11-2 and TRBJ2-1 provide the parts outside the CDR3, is EAGVAQSPRYKIIEKRQSVAFWCNPISGHATLYWYQQILGQGPKLLIQFQNNGVVDDSQLPKDRFSAERLKGVDSTLKIQPAKLEDSAVYLCASSLVAPPYNEQFFGPGTRLTVL.